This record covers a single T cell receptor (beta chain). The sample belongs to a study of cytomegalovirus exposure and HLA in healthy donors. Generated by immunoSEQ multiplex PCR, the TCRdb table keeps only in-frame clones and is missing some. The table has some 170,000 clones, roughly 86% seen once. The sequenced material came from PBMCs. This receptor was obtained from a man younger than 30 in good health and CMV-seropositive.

The DNA for the CDR3 is TGCGCCAGCAGCACCGGGACAGGGGGTTTTCAGGCAGATACGCAGTATTTT. Protein: CASSTGTGGFQADTQYF. This chain joins TRBV5-1 and TRBJ2-3, with TRBD1 matching over 11 bases. The germline CDR1 and CDR2 sequences are SGHRS and YFSETQ. The V and J ends lost 4 bases and 4 bases, in that order; junction bases with no gene match: 11. The CDR3 consists of 17 residues.